A selection of T cell receptor beta chains follows, all from one sample in a study of T cell responses to AZD1222 COVID-19 vaccine. TCRdb keeps only in-frame clones here, not all; method: immunoSEQ multiplex PCR. The sample holds some 120,000 clones, roughly 87% seen once. Sequenced here: peripheral blood, sampled on day 0 of AZD1222 vaccination. These TCRs come from an adult in good health. CDR3s include the opening cysteine and the closing phenylalanine or tryptophan. Fields, in order: clone size, V gene, J gene, D gene, CDR3 protein, CDR3 DNA. A D gene is named only where the DNA matches it firmly. A clone size is listed for some rows: how often the clone was seen (once, few, many), or a class if it is expanded.

clone size: many
V gene: TRBV7-9
J gene: TRBJ2-2
D gene: -
CDR3 protein: CASTTSNTGELFF
CDR3 DNA: TGTGCCAGCACGACATCGAACACCGGGGAGCTGTTTTTT

clone size: once
V gene: TRBV30
J gene: TRBJ1-4
D gene: TRBD1
CDR3 protein: CAWTAGTAENEKLFF
CDR3 DNA: TGTGCCTGGACCGCAGGGACAGCGGAGAATGAAAAACTGTTTTTT

clone size: few
V gene: TRBV6-2/TRBV6-3
J gene: TRBJ2-1
D gene: -
CDR3 protein: CASSYTLFSEQFF
CDR3 DNA: TGTGCCAGCAGTTACACCCTGTTTAGTGAGCAGTTCTTC

clone size: -
V gene: TRBV19
J gene: TRBJ1-5
D gene: -
CDR3 protein: CASSNRSTNQPQHF
CDR3 DNA: TGTGCCAGTAGTAATCGATCAACAAATCAGCCCCAGCATTTT

clone size: -
V gene: TRBV5-5
J gene: TRBJ1-4
D gene: -
CDR3 protein: CASSLDMRGKNEKLFF
CDR3 DNA: TGTGCCAGCAGCTTGGATATGAGGGGCAAGAATGAAAAACTGTTTTTT

clone size: -
V gene: TRBV24-1
J gene: TRBJ2-3
D gene: -
CDR3 protein: CATSDRKGADTQYF
CDR3 DNA: TGTGCCACCAGTGACCGGAAGGGGGCAGATACGCAGTATTTT

clone size: -
V gene: TRBV6-5
J gene: TRBJ1-6
D gene: TRBD1
CDR3 protein: CASRPRDRINSPLHF
CDR3 DNA: TGTGCCAGCAGACCCCGGGACAGGATTAATTCACCCCTCCACTTT

clone size: -
V gene: TRBV5-1
J gene: TRBJ1-5
D gene: TRBD1
CDR3 protein: CASSHMTGENNQPQHF
CDR3 DNA: TGCGCCAGCAGCCACATGACAGGGGAAAACAATCAGCCCCAGCATTTT

clone size: -
V gene: TRBV3-1/TRBV3-2
J gene: TRBJ2-3
D gene: TRBD2
CDR3 protein: CASSLTSGRGTSTQYF
CDR3 DNA: TGTGCCAGCAGCCTGACTAGCGGGAGGGGAACGTCCACGCAGTATTTT

clone size: -
V gene: TRBV5-1
J gene: TRBJ2-5
D gene: -
CDR3 protein: CASSLDIGEGETQYF
CDR3 DNA: TGCGCCAGCAGCTTGGATATCGGCGAGGGGGAGACCCAGTACTTC

clone size: -
V gene: TRBV11-2
J gene: TRBJ2-7
D gene: -
CDR3 protein: CASSVQVSLLEQYF
CDR3 DNA: TGTGCCAGCAGCGTACAGGTGAGTTTACTCGAGCAGTACTTC

clone size: -
V gene: TRBV4-2
J gene: TRBJ2-3
D gene: TRBD2
CDR3 protein: CASSQGGLASTDTQYF
CDR3 DNA: TGTGCCAGCAGCCAAGGCGGACTAGCAAGCACAGATACGCAGTATTTT

clone size: -
V gene: TRBV7-8
J gene: TRBJ2-5
D gene: -
CDR3 protein: CASSLRPSKETQYF
CDR3 DNA: TGTGCCAGCAGCTTAAGACCTTCTAAAGAGACCCAGTACTTC

clone size: -
V gene: TRBV7-3
J gene: TRBJ1-1
D gene: TRBD1
CDR3 protein: CASSFRSGGGEAFF
CDR3 DNA: TGTGCCAGCAGCTTCCGGTCAGGGGGTGGTGAAGCTTTCTTT

clone size: -
V gene: TRBV6-2/TRBV6-3
J gene: TRBJ2-5
D gene: -
CDR3 protein: CASSSVFVETQYF
CDR3 DNA: TGTGCCAGCAGTTCGGTGTTCGTCGAGACCCAGTACTTC

clone size: -
V gene: TRBV4-1
J gene: TRBJ2-1
D gene: -
CDR3 protein: CASSQEASGSYNEQFF
CDR3 DNA: TGCGCCAGCAGCCAAGAAGCCAGCGGCTCCTACAATGAGCAGTTCTTC

clone size: -
V gene: TRBV13
J gene: TRBJ2-5
D gene: -
CDR3 protein: CATSLRTFQETQYF
CDR3 DNA: TGTGCCACCAGCTTACGAACTTTCCAAGAGACCCAGTACTTC

clone size: -
V gene: TRBV5-1
J gene: TRBJ1-1
D gene: -
CDR3 protein: CASSTRTSGGTEAFF
CDR3 DNA: TGCGCCAGCAGCACACGGACTAGCGGGGGCACTGAAGCTTTCTTT

clone size: -
V gene: TRBV29-1
J gene: TRBJ2-7
D gene: TRBD1
CDR3 protein: CSVSGQIIYEQYF
CDR3 DNA: TGCAGCGTCTCGGGACAGATTATCTACGAGCAGTACTTC

clone size: few
V gene: TRBV24-1
J gene: TRBJ2-1
D gene: TRBD2
CDR3 protein: CATSDFRLAPGNEQFF
CDR3 DNA: TGTGCCACCAGTGATTTCCGACTAGCCCCCGGGAATGAGCAGTTCTTC

clone size: -
V gene: TRBV4-1
J gene: TRBJ1-5
D gene: -
CDR3 protein: CASSHGNGRGHQPQHF
CDR3 DNA: TGCGCCAGCAGCCATGGGAATGGCAGAGGGCATCAGCCCCAGCATTTT

clone size: -
V gene: TRBV11-2
J gene: TRBJ1-2
D gene: -
CDR3 protein: CASSFQGSNYGYTF
CDR3 DNA: TGTGCCAGCAGCTTCCAAGGCTCCAACTATGGCTACACCTTC

clone size: -
V gene: TRBV5-6
J gene: TRBJ1-5
D gene: -
CDR3 protein: CASSSSVVGNQPQHF
CDR3 DNA: TGTGCCAGCAGCTCGTCCGTAGTTGGCAATCAGCCCCAGCATTTT

clone size: -
V gene: TRBV12-3/TRBV12-4
J gene: TRBJ2-2
D gene: -
CDR3 protein: CASTQTITGELFF
CDR3 DNA: TGTGCCAGCACACAGACGATCACCGGGGAGCTGTTTTTT

clone size: once
V gene: TRBV5-1
J gene: TRBJ1-1
D gene: -
CDR3 protein: CASSLKVNTEAFF
CDR3 DNA: TGCGCCAGCAGCTTAAAGGTGAACACTGAAGCTTTCTTT

clone size: once
V gene: TRBV7-8
J gene: TRBJ1-5
D gene: -
CDR3 protein: CASSSLTGNQNQPQHF
CDR3 DNA: TGTGCCAGCAGCTCCCTGACAGGCAACCAGAATCAGCCCCAGCATTTT

clone size: -
V gene: TRBV27
J gene: TRBJ2-2
D gene: -
CDR3 protein: CASSLLPSPLTGELFF
CDR3 DNA: TGTGCCAGCAGTTTACTTCCGAGCCCACTAACCGGGGAGCTGTTTTTT

clone size: -
V gene: TRBV9
J gene: TRBJ2-7
D gene: -
CDR3 protein: CASSEVVGSEQYF
CDR3 DNA: TGTGCCAGCAGCGAGGTGGTAGGAAGCGAGCAGTACTTC

clone size: -
V gene: TRBV2
J gene: TRBJ1-5
D gene: -
CDR3 protein: CASSRSSGQSQPQHF
CDR3 DNA: TGTGCCAGCAGTCGGTCCTCGGGGCAGAGTCAGCCCCAGCATTTT

clone size: -
V gene: TRBV6-5
J gene: TRBJ1-2
D gene: TRBD1
CDR3 protein: CASRGGGTGLHGYTF
CDR3 DNA: TGTGCCAGCAGGGGCGGCGGGACAGGGCTACATGGCTACACCTTC